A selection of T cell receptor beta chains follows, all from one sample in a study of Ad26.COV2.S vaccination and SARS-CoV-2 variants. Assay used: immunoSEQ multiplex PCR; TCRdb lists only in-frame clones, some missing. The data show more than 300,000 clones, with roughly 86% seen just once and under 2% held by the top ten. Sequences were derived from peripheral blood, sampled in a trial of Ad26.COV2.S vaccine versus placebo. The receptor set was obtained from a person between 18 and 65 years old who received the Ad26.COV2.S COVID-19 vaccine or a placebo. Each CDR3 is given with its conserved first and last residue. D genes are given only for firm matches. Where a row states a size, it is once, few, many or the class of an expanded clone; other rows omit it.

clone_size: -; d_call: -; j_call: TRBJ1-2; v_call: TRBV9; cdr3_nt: TGTGCCAGCAGCGTAGAAGGCGGCAACTATGGCTACACCTTC; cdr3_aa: CASSVEGGNYGYTF
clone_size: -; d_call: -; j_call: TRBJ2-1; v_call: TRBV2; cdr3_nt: TGTGCCAGCAGACTTACACCCTACGGGGTAGGAGAGCAGTTCTTC; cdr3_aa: CASRLTPYGVGEQFF
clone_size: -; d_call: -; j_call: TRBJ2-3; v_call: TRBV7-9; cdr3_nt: TGTGCCAGCAGCTCCGAAGGGGCTCGCACAGATACGCAGTATTTT; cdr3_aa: CASSSEGARTDTQYF
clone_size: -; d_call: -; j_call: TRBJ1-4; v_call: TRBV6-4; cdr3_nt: TGTGCCAGCAGTGTTTCGGGATCAGTTAATGAAAAACTGTTTTTT; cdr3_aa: CASSVSGSVNEKLFF
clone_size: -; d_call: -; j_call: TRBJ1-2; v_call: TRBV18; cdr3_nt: TGTGCCACCGCTTTAAGGGGGAACTATGGCTACACCTTC; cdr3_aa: CATALRGNYGYTF
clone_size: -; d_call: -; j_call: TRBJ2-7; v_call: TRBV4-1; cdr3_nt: TGCGCCAGCAGCCAAGTTGGGACAAGGAGTACCTACGAGCAGTACTTC; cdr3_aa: CASSQVGTRSTYEQYF
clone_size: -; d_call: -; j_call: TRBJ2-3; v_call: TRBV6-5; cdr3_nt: TGTGCCAGCAACCTCAGGGGCACAGATACGCAGTATTTT; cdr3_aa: CASNLRGTDTQYF
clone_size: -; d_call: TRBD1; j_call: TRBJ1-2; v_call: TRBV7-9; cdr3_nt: TGTGCCAGCAGCAACAAGTCGACAGGGCCAATCCCCTATGGCTACACCTTC; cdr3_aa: CASSNKSTGPIPYGYTF
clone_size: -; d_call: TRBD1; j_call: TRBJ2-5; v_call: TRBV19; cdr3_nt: TGTGCCAGTAGTCCCCAGGGGGAAGAGACCCAGTACTTC; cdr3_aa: CASSPQGEETQYF
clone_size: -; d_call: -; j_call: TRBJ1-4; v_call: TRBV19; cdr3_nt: TGTGCCAGTAGGATTGGGTCGACAACTAATGAAAAACTGTTTTTT; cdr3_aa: CASRIGSTTNEKLFF
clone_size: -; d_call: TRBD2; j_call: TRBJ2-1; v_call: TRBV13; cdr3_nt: TGTGCCAGCAGCTCCCAAAACCTCCCTAGCGGGGGTTACAATGAGCAGTTCTTC; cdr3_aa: CASSSQNLPSGGYNEQFF
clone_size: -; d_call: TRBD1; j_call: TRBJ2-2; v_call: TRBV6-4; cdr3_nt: TGTGCCAGCAGTGACTCGGACAGGGGGGAGCTGTTTTTT; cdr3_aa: CASSDSDRGELFF
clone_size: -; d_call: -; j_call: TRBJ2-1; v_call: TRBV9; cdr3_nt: TGTGCCAGCAGCAGACTAGAACGTCCAAGCTCCTACAATGAGCAGTTCTTC; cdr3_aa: CASSRLERPSSYNEQFF
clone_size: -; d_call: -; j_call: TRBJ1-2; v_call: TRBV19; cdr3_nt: TGTGCCAGTAGTATAGCTCGGATTAACTATGGCTACACCTTC; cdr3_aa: CASSIARINYGYTF
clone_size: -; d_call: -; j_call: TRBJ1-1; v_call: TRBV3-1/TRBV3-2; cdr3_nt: TGTGCCAGCAGCCAAGATCTTGACAGGCAGGAGACTTTCTTT; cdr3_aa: CASSQDLDRQETFF
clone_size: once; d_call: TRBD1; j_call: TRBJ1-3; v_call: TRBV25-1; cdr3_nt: TGTGCCAGCAGTTTGCTCCAGGGGGCTGGAAACACCATATATTTT; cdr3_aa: CASSLLQGAGNTIYF
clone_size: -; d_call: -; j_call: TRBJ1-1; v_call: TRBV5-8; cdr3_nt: TGTGCCAGCAGCTTGTTACAGGGGAACACTGAAGCTTTCTTT; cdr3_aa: CASSLLQGNTEAFF
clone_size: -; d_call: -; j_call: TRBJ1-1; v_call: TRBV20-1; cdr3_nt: TGCAGTGCCCCCAAGAGCACTGAAGCTTTCTTT; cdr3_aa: CSAPKSTEAFF
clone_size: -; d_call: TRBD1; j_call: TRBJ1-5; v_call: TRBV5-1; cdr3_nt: TGCGCCAGCAGCTTGGAAGGGACAGGGAATCAGCCCCAGCATTTT; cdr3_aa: CASSLEGTGNQPQHF
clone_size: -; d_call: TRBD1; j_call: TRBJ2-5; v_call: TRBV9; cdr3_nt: TGTGCCAGCAGCGTAGGACAGGGTAAAGAGACCCAGTACTTC; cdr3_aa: CASSVGQGKETQYF
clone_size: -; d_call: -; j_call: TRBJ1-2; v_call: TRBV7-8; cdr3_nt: TGTGCCAGCCAGCGCGGGGTTCTAGAAGGCTACACCTTC; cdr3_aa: CASQRGVLEGYTF
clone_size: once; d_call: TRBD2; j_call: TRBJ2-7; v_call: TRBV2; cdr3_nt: TGTGCCAGCAGTGGGACCGGGACTAGCGTCCCGTACGAGCAGTACTTC; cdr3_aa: CASSGTGTSVPYEQYF
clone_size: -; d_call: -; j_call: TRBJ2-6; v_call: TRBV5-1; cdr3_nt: TGCGCCAGCAGCTTGGCCGAAGGATTCTCTGGGGCCAACGTCCTGACTTTC; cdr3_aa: CASSLAEGFSGANVLTF
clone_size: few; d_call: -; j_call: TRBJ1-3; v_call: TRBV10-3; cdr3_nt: TGTGCCATCAGTGAATCCTCTGGAAACACCATATATTTT; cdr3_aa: CAISESSGNTIYF
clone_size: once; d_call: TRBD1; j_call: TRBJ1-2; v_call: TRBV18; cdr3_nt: TGTGCCAGCTCACCGCCGGGACAGGGGAACTATGGCTACACCTTC; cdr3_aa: CASSPPGQGNYGYTF
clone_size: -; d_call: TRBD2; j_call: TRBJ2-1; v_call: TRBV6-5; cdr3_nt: TGTGCCAGCAGCACCCGACTAGCGGGGCGGCAGTTCTTC; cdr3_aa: CASSTRLAGRQFF
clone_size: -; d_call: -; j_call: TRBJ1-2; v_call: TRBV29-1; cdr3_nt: TGCAGCGTTGAACCCGTGAACTATGGCTACACCTTC; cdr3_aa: CSVEPVNYGYTF
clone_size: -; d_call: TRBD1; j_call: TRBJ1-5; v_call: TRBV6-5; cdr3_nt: TGTGCCAGCAGCAGGGACAGGGGCAATCAGCCCCAGCATTTT; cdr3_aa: CASSRDRGNQPQHF
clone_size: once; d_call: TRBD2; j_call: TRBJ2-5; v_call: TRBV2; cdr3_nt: TGTGCCAGCAACCTCGGAGGACTAGCGGGGGGCCAAGAGACCCAGTACTTC; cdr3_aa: CASNLGGLAGGQETQYF
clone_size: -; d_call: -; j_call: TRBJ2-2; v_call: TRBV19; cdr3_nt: TGTGCCAGTAGGGGCTGGACAGTATCGAACACCGGGGAGCTGTTTTTT; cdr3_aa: CASRGWTVSNTGELFF
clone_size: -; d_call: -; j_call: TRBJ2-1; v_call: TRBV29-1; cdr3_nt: TGCAGCGCCGAGAGCTACAATGAGCAGTTCTTC; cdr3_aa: CSAESYNEQFF
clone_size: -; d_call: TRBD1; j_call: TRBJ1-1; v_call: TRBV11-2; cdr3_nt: TGTGCCAGCAGCCTATCGACAGGGCGAGCTGAAGCTTTCTTT; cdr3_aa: CASSLSTGRAEAFF
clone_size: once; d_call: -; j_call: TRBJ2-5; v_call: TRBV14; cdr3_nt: TGTGCCAGCAGCCAAGGACTAGGGGAGACCCAGTACTTC; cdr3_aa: CASSQGLGETQYF
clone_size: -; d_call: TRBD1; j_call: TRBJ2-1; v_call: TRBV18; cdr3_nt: TGTGCCAGCTCAGGACAGGGGGCCGACAATGAGCAGTTCTTC; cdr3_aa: CASSGQGADNEQFF
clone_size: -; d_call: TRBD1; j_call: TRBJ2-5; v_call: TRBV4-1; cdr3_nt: TGCGCCAGCAGCCAAGGATCAGGACAGGGCTGGGGAGAGACCCAGTACTTC; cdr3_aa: CASSQGSGQGWGETQYF
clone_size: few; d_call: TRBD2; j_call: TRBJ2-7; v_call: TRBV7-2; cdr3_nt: TGTGCCAGCAGCTTACCCCTAGCGGGGGCGCACTACGAGCAGTACTTC; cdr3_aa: CASSLPLAGAHYEQYF
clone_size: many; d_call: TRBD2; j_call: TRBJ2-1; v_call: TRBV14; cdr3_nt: TGTGCCAGCAGCCCATTGTTCGGACTAGCGGGGGGTCTCGGCAATGAGCAGTTCTTC; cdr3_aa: CASSPLFGLAGGLGNEQFF
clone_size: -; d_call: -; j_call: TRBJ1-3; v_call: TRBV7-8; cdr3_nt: TGTGCCAGCAGCTTAGAGCCACAGGGAACTGGAAACACCATATATTTT; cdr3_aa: CASSLEPQGTGNTIYF
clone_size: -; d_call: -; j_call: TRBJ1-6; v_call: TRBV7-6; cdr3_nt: TGTGCCAGCAGCTTAGCCGATTCAGGGACTTCACCCCTCCACTTT; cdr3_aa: CASSLADSGTSPLHF
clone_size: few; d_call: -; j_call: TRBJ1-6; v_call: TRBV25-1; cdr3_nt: TGTGCCAGCAGTGACAGGGGTAGGTCACCCCTCCACTTT; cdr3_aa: CASSDRGRSPLHF
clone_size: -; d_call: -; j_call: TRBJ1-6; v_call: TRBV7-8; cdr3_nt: TGTGCCAGCAGCTTAGGGCGGGCAGCCAATTCACCCCTCCACTTT; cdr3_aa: CASSLGRAANSPLHF
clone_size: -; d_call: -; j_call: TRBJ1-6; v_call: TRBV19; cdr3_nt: TGTGCCAGTAGTATAGGGCGGGGAGCACGGAATTCACCCCTCCACTTT; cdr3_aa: CASSIGRGARNSPLHF
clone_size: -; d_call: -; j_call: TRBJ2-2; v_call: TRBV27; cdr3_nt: TGTGCCAGCAGTTTGTGGATAGCTGGCGCCGGGGAGCTGTTTTTT; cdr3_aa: CASSLWIAGAGELFF
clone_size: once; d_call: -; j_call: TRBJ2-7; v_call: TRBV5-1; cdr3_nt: TGCGCCAGCAGCCGGGGACCGGGCTACGAGCAGTACTTC; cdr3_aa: CASSRGPGYEQYF
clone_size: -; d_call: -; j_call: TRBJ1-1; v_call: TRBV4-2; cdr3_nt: TGTGCCAGCAGCTTAAAACAGGGAGACGGCACTGAAGCTTTCTTT; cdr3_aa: CASSLKQGDGTEAFF
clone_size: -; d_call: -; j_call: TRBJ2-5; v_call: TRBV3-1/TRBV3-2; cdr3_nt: TGTGCCAGCAGCGGGTCGGAGACTCAGGAGACCCAGTACTTC; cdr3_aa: CASSGSETQETQYF
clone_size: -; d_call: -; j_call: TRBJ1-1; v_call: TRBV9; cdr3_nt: TGTGCCAGCAGCGCCGGGGCGAACACTGAAGCTTTCTTT; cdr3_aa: CASSAGANTEAFF
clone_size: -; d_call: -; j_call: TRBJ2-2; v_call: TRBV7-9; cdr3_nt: TGTGCCAGCAGCTTAGGTCTGGGGGCGAACACCGGGGAGCTGTTTTTT; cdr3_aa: CASSLGLGANTGELFF
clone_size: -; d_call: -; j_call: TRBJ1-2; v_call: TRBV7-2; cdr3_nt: TGTGCCAGCAGCTTGATGATATTTGACTATGGCTACACCTTC; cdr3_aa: CASSLMIFDYGYTF
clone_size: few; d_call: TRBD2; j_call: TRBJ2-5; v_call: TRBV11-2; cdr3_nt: TGTGCCAGCAGCGTGGGGCTAGCGGGGGTTTACCAAGAGACCCAGTACTTC; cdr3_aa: CASSVGLAGVYQETQYF
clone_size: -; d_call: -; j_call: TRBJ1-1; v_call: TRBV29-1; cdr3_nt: TGCAGCACCATCAGGGGGAACACTGAAGCTTTCTTT; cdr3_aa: CSTIRGNTEAFF
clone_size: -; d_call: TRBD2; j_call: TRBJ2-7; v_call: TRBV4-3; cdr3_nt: TGCGCCAGCAGCCAAGATCCGGGGGGGCCTCTTCCCTACGAGCAGTACTTC; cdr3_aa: CASSQDPGGPLPYEQYF
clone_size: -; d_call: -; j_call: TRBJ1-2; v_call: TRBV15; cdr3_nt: TGTGCCACCAGCAGAGGGTCGAGCAACTATGGCTACACCTTC; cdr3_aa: CATSRGSSNYGYTF
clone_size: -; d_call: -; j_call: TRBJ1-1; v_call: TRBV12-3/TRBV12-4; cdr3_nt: TGTGCCAGCAGTTTTCGGCAGATTTTTGAAGCTTTCTTT; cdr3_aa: CASSFRQIFEAFF
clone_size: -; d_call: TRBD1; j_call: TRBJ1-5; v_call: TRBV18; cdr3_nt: TGTGCCAGCTCACCAAGAGGACAGGGGAATCAGCCCCAGCATTTT; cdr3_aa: CASSPRGQGNQPQHF
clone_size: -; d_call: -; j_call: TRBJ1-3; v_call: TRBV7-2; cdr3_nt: TGTGCCAGCAGCACCCGAGGACAGCTTGGAAACACCATATATTTT; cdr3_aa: CASSTRGQLGNTIYF